A single sample gave rise to the 21 T cell receptor beta chains below, sequenced in a study of CD8+ T cells in alopecia areata. The treatment: oral pan-JAK inhibitor, 5-10 mg twice daily. Reverse transcription of extracted RNA yielded cDNA, which provided the sequencing template. Profiling relied on immunoSEQ multiplex PCR, and the TCRdb table lists in-frame clones only, not all of them. Among some 170,000 clones listed, about three fifths were seen once. This sample comprised CD4+ T cells sorted from blood, obtained at roughly week 58, from a patient treated with tofacitinib. These receptor sequences come from a human donor with alopecia areata.

The gene calls are TRBV11-1 and TRBJ1-2, with D hard to call. The V end lost 4 bases, the J end lost 3 bases, and 6 bases lay between the germline ends. Germline V gene data show CDR1 as SGHAT and CDR2 as FQDESV (reference sequence). The CDR3 covers 12 residues. The CDR3 DNA follows: TGTGCCAGCAGCTCGTCAGACTATGGCTACACCTTC. Protein sequence: CASSSSDYGYTF.

The chain links TRBV15 to TRBJ1-1, with a possible D match to TRBD1 (6 bases). Germline V lookup: CDR1 LNHNV, CDR2 YYDKDF (reference sequence). V was clipped by 9 bases and J by 7 bases, with 15 bases between them. The CDR3 covers 12 residues. The CDR3 here is CATAKQGFEAFF. The DNA of the CDR3 is TGTGCCACAGCGAAACAGGGCTTTGAAGCTTTCTTT. The whole variable domain, filled in from reference TRBV15 and TRBJ1-1, reads DAMVIQNPRYQVTQFGKPVTLSCSQTLNHNVMYWYQQKSSQAPKLLFHYYDKDFNNEADTPDNFQSRRPNTSFCFLDIRSPGLGDTAMYLCATAKQGFEAFFGQGTRLTVV.

As regards this clone: This sample includes further DNA sequences coding for the same CDR3. This chain uses TRBV30 with TRBJ1-1; D perhaps matches TRBD1 (5 bases). Germline V lookup: CDR1 GTSNPN, CDR2 SVGIG (reference sequence). V lost 0 bases, J lost 5 bases, and 10 bases lay in between. This CDR3 has 13 amino acids. The CDR3 nucleotides read TGTGCCTGGAGTGTGCGACGGGGGACTGAAGCTTTCTTT. This sequence encodes CAWSVRRGTEAFF.

This chain uses TRBV18 with TRBJ2-6, with a possible D match to TRBD2 (5 bases). Germline assignment: CDR1 KGHSH and CDR2 LQKENI. This CDR3 region has 17 residues. V lost 2 bases and J lost 0, with 11 bases in between. The DNA for the CDR3 is TGTGCCAGCTCACCAAGGGCGGGCGACTCTGGGGCCAACGTCCTGACTTTC. It yields the protein CASSPRAGDSGANVLTF.

This clone turned up a few times. The chain joins TRBV29-1 to TRBJ2-7; 7 bases are a match to TRBD1. The CDR3 spans 13 residues. V trimming: 7 bases; J trimming: 3 bases; junction bases outside the gene matches: 9. Germline CDR1 is SQVTM and CDR2 is ANQGSEA. CDR3 sequence reads: CSARQGGGYEQYF. The CDR3 nucleotides read TGCAGCGCTAGACAGGGCGGCGGCTACGAGCAGTACTTC.

CDR3 sequence (DNA): TGTGCCAGCGCATACGGGGTCTCCTACGAGCAGTACTTC. It translates to CASAYGVSYEQYF. This rearrangement joins TRBV5-6 to TRBJ2-7; TRBD2 is a possible D gene (5 bases). V was trimmed by 7 bases and J by 0 bases, leaving 11 bases between them. Looked up from germline, CDR1 is SGHDT and CDR2 is YYEEEE. The CDR3 is 13 residues long.

The chain employs TRBV5-6 and TRBJ2-4, with 9 bases fitting TRBD1. The J segment lost 2 bases and the V segment lost 4 bases, leaving 13 bases of the junction unmatched. Germline V gene lookup returns CDR1 SGHDT and CDR2 YYEEEE. This CDR3 contains 18 residues. CDR3 loop: CASSPIQPGQGSKNIQYF. In DNA, the CDR3 is TGTGCCAGCAGCCCAATACAACCGGGACAGGGATCCAAAAACATTCAGTACTTC.

The V gene is TRBV30, the J gene TRBJ2-5; perhaps TRBD1 as D (5 bases). The germline CDR1 and CDR2 sequences are GTSNPN and SVGIG (reference sequence). V lost 0 bases to trimming and J lost 5 bases, with 13 bases between them. The CDR3 totals 14 residues. CDR3 coding DNA: TGTGCCTGGAGTGTACGTTCAGGGCTCGAGACCCAGTACTTC. Amino acids: CAWSVRSGLETQYF.

The chain couples TRBV6-6 to TRBJ1-2, with D possibly matching TRBD1 (5 bases). V shed 6 bases and J shed 3 bases, with 11 bases lying between them. CDR1 and CDR2 (germline): MNHNY, SVGAGI (reference sequence). The CDR3 is made up of 13 amino acids. CDR3 nucleotide sequence: TGTGCCAGCAGATCCCAGGGTGACTATGGCTACACCTTC. This gives the protein CASRSQGDYGYTF.

This clone was seen a few times. This rearrangement joins TRBV5-1 to TRBJ1-2; D unresolved. Germline CDR1 is SGHRS and CDR2 is YFSETQ. This CDR3 comprises 11 residues. V lost 2 bases to trimming and J lost 8 bases, with 7 bases between them. Written as DNA, the CDR3 is TGCGCCAGCAGCTTTGACACAGGCTACACCTTC. Translated, it gives CASSFDTGYTF. Variable domain in full (rest from reference TRBV5-1 and TRBJ1-2): KAGVTQTPRYLIKTRGQQVTLSCSPISGHRSVSWYQQTPGQGLQFLFEYFSETQRNKGNFPGRFSGRQFSNSRSEMNVSTLELGDSALYLCASSFDTGYTFGSGTRLTVV.

The chain uses TRBV30 and TRBJ1-1, with D unresolved. V lost 6 bases and J lost 7, with 15 bases in between. The V gene's germline CDR1 is GTSNPN and CDR2 SVGIG (reference sequence). The CDR3 covers 12 residues. CDR3 loop: CACHPRGLEAFF. In nucleotides, the CDR3 is TGTGCCTGTCACCCCCGAGGACTTGAAGCTTTCTTT.

The chain is built from TRBV25-1 and TRBJ1-5; D is uncertain. Per germline, CDR1 MGHDK and CDR2 SYGVNS. V was cut by 6 bases and J by 6 bases, with 6 bases left in between. The CDR3 runs to 11 residues. DNA of the CDR3: TGTGCCAGCAGGGTAACTCAGCCCCAGCATTTT. Protein sequence: CASRVTQPQHF.

This chain links TRBV5-1 with TRBJ2-5; TRBD1 agrees at 8 bases. The J segment lost 2 bases and the V segment lost 3 bases, leaving 3 bases of the junction unmatched. Germline assignment: CDR1 SGHRS and CDR2 YFSETQ. This CDR3 region has 14 residues. CDR3 coding DNA: TGCGCCAGCAGCTCTCAGGGGGCGCAAGAGACCCAGTACTTC. Translated: CASSSQGAQETQYF. The full variable domain, in which reference TRBV5-1 and TRBJ2-5 provide the parts outside the CDR3, is KAGVTQTPRYLIKTRGQQVTLSCSPISGHRSVSWYQQTPGQGLQFLFEYFSETQRNKGNFPGRFSGRQFSNSRSEMNVSTLELGDSALYLCASSSQGAQETQYFGPGTRLLVL.

This clone turned up a few times. The chain carries TRBV4-2 and TRBJ2-2; 8 bases are shared with TRBD1. This CDR3 contains 15 residues. Germline CDR1 and CDR2: LGHNA and YNFKEQ. V lost 2 bases, J lost 4 bases, and 3 bases stayed unmatched. The CDR3 DNA sequence: TGTGCCAGCAGCCAACGGGACAGGCTCACCGGGGAGCTGTTTTTT. Its translation is CASSQRDRLTGELFF.

This clone was picked up a small number of times. J is TRBJ2-1 and V is TRBV10-3; 10 nucleotides agree with TRBD1. V trimming: 4 bases; J trimming: 5 bases; junction bases outside the gene matches: 5. The CDR3 sequence is 15 residues long. Germline V gives CDR1 ENHRY, CDR2 SYGVKD. The CDR3 loop reads CAISGGQGKDNEQFF. DNA of the CDR3: TGTGCCATCAGTGGGGGACAGGGGAAAGACAATGAGCAGTTCTTC.

The rearrangement uses TRBV5-1 and TRBJ2-7; TRBD1 might be the D (6 bases). This CDR3 contains 16 residues. The germline gives CDR1 SGHRS, CDR2 YFSETQ. Trimming took 0 bases from V and 1 from J, leaving 14 bases between them. The CDR3 is CASSLDPGATSYEQYF. CDR3 DNA: TGCGCCAGCAGCTTGGATCCAGGGGCAACGTCCTACGAGCAGTACTTC.

The chain couples TRBV2 to TRBJ2-1; D is unclear. Per germline, CDR1 SNHLY and CDR2 FYNNEI. The germline V and J ends were trimmed by 6 bases and 6 bases, with 6 bases remaining between them. The CDR3 is 11 amino acids. CDR3 in amino acids: CASSPTNEQFF. The CDR3 DNA reads as TGTGCCAGCAGCCCCACCAATGAGCAGTTCTTC.

The chain links TRBV6-1 to TRBJ2-4, with 7 bases aligning to TRBD1. The V gene end was trimmed by 4 bases and the J gene end by 0 bases; junction bases not matched to a gene: 6. Germline V lookup: CDR1 MNHNS, CDR2 SASEGT. The CDR3 consists of 16 residues. CDR3 in amino acids: CASSGGTARAKNIQYF. The CDR3 DNA follows: TGTGCCAGCAGTGGGGGGACAGCGCGAGCCAAAAACATTCAGTACTTC.

This clone was observed a handful of times. The chain links TRBV7-9 to TRBJ1-1; 8 bases map to TRBD1. Per germline, CDR1 SEHNR and CDR2 FQNEAQ (reference sequence). CDR3 length: 14 residues. Unmatched junction bases numbered 3, after V lost 5 bases and J lost 1 base. The CDR3 DNA reads TGTGCCAGCAGCCCGGACAGGGCGAACACTGAAGCTTTCTTT. This translates into CASSPDRANTEAFF.

Points on this clone: This sample includes further DNA sequences coding for the same CDR3. CDR3 sequence reads: CASSPNTDTQYF. CDR3 sequence (DNA): TGCGCCAGCAGCCCTAACACAGATACGCAGTATTTT. This rearrangement joins TRBV5-1 to TRBJ2-3, with no clear D. The CDR3 consists of 12 residues. V was trimmed by 4 bases and J by 2 bases, leaving 5 bases between them. CDR1 is SGHRS, CDR2 YFSETQ, per germline.

The V and J genes are TRBV7-9 and TRBJ2-5; 8 nucleotides line up with TRBD1. With 4 bases clipped from V and 5 bases from J, the junction kept 9 bases outside the gene matches. Germline loops: CDR1 SEHNR, CDR2 FQNEAQ (reference sequence). There are 15 residues in the CDR3. DNA of the CDR3: TGTGCCAGCAGCTCTTACGTGGACAGGGCCGAGACCCAGTACTTC. Protein product: CASSSYVDRAETQYF.